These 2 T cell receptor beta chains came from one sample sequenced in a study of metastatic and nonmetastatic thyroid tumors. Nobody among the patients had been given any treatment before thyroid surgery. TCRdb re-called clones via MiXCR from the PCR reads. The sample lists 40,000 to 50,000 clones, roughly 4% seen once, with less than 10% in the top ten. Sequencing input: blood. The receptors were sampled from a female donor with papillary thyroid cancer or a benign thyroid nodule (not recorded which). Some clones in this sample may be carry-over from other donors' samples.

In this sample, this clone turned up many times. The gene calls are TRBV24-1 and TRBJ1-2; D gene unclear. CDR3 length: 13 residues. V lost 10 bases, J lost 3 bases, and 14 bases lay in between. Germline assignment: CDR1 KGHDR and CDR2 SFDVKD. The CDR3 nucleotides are TGTGCCACGAAGGACGGAGCATACTATGGCTACACCTTC. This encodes CATKDGAYYGYTF.

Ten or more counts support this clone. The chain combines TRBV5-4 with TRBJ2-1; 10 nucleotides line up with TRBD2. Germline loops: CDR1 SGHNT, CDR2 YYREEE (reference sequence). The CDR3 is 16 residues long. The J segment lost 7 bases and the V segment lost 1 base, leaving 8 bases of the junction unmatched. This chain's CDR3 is CASSLPSGGGSNEQFF. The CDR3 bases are TGTGCCAGCAGCTTGCCTAGCGGGGGTGGTAGTAATGAGCAGTTCTTC. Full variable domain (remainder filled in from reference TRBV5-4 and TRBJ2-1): ETGVTQSPTHLIKTRGQQVTLRCSSQSGHNTVSWYQQALGQGPQFIFQYYREEENGRGNFPPRFSGLQFPNYSSELNVNALELDDSALYLCASSLPSGGGSNEQFFGPGTRLTVL.